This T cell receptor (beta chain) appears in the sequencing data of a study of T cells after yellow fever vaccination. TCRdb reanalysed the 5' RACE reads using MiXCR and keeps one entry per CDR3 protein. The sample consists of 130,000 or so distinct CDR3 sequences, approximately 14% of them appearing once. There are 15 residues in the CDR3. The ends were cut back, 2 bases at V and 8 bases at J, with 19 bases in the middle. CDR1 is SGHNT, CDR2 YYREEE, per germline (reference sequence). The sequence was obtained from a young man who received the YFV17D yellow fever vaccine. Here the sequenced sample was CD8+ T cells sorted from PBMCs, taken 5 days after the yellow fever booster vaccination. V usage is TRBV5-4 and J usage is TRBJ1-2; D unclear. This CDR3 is CASSFPTGRLDGYTF. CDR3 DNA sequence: TGTGCCAGCAGCTTCCCAACCGGGCGCCTTGACGGCTACACCTTC.